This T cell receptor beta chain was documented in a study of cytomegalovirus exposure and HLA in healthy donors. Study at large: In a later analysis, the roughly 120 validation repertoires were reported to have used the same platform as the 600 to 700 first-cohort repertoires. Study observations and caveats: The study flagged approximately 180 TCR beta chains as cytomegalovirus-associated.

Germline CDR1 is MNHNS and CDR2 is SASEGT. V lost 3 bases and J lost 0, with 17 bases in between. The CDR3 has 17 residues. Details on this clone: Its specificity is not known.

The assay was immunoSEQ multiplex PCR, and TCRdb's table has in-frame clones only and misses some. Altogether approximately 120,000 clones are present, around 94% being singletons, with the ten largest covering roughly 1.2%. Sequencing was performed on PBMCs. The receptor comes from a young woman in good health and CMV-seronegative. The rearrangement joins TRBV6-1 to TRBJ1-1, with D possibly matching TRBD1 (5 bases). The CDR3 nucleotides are TGTGCCAGCAGTGACCTTTTATTAGGGGCGGTGAACACTGAAGCTTTCTTT. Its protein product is CASSDLLLGAVNTEAFF.